The 17 T cell receptor beta chains below were found in one sample sequenced in a study of T cell responses to AZD1222 COVID-19 vaccine. TCRdb keeps only in-frame clones here, not all; method: immunoSEQ multiplex PCR. The sample carries roughly 110,000 clones, about 80% recorded once. The sample here was peripheral blood, taken on day 0 of AZD1222 vaccination. All receptors derive from an adult in good health.

The J gene is TRBJ1-2, the V gene TRBV28, with 7 bases lining up with TRBD1. The CDR3 sequence is 15 residues long. CDR1 MDHEN and CDR2 SYDVKM come from the germline V gene. The V segment lost 6 bases and the J segment 8 bases; nucleotides outside the gene matches: 15. CDR3 residues: CASRTGREGGGGYTF. In nucleotides, the CDR3 is TGTGCCAGCAGAACTGGTAGGGAAGGGGGCGGAGGCTACACCTTC.

The gene calls are TRBV6-2 or TRBV6-3 and TRBJ1-5, with a tentative D call TRBD1 (6 bases). V lost 3 bases, J lost 4 bases, and 16 bases lay in between. This CDR3 spans 16 amino acids. The V gene's germline CDR1 is MNHEY and CDR2 SVGEGT. The CDR3, as DNA: TGTGCCAGCAGTTATACGTCCCAGGGGACAAATCAGCCCCAGCATTTT. Residues: CASSYTSQGTNQPQHF.

As regards this clone: This same CDR3 is encoded by further DNA sequences in the sample. The chain carries TRBV11-2 and TRBJ1-5; D remains unclear. CDR3 length equals 13 residues. Germline CDR1 and CDR2: SGHAT and FQNNGV. Trimming left V 0 bases short and J 2 bases short, with 2 bases between. The CDR3 sequence: CASSLDGNQPQHF. The CDR3 coding sequence is TGTGCCAGCAGCTTAGACGGCAATCAGCCCCAGCATTTT.

The gene calls are TRBV7-2 and TRBJ2-1; D possibly uses TRBD1 or TRBD2 (5 bases each). Germline CDR1 SGHTA, CDR2 FQGNSA. CDR3 size: 17 residues. The V end lost 4 bases, the J end lost 5 bases, and 21 bases lay between the germline ends. The CDR3 DNA reads TGTGCCAGCAGCTCCCGGGGCAGCGGAGTTTGGAACAATGAGCAGTTCTTC. Translated, it gives CASSSRGSGVWNNEQFF.

The chain recombines TRBV19 with TRBJ1-1; TRBD1 might be the D (6 bases). This CDR3 has 14 amino acids. Between the trimmed V and J ends, which lost 7 bases and 0 bases, there was a span of 12 bases. Germline CDR1 is LNHDA and CDR2 is SQIVND (reference sequence). The CDR3 reads CASTPGAVNTEAFF. CDR3 DNA: TGTGCCAGTACCCCGGGGGCGGTGAACACTGAAGCTTTCTTT.

The gene calls are TRBV28 and TRBJ2-2; D perhaps matches TRBD2 (5 bases). CDR3 length: 15 residues. The V and J ends lost 6 bases and 2 bases respectively, with 13 bases between them. Per the germline V gene, CDR1 is MDHEN and CDR2 is SYDVKM. The CDR3 loop is CASSRGGINTGELFF. The CDR3 DNA reads as TGTGCCAGCAGCCGAGGAGGAATAAACACCGGGGAGCTGTTTTTT.

The chain couples TRBV5-6 to TRBJ2-7, with D unclear. Trimming left V 2 bases short and J 5 bases short, with 5 bases between. CDR1 and CDR2 from the germline V gene are SGHDT and YYEEEE. The CDR3 covers 11 residues. The CDR3 bases are TGTGCCAGCAGCTTACTCCACGAGCAGTACTTC. Translated, it gives CASSLLHEQYF.

The rearrangement uses TRBV28 and TRBJ1-1; no clear D. V shed 7 bases and J shed 11 bases, with 14 bases lying between them. CDR3 size: 11 residues. Germline CDR1 and CDR2: MDHEN and SYDVKM. Here the CDR3 reads CASTNTLRAFF. The DNA for the CDR3 is TGTGCCAGCACTAATACTCTTCGGGCTTTCTTT.

V gene TRBV24-1 combines with J gene TRBJ2-1, with D maybe TRBD1 (6 bases). Germline CDR1 and CDR2: KGHDR and SFDVKD. V was trimmed by 3 bases and J by 8 bases, leaving 13 bases between them. This CDR3 spans 14 amino acids. In DNA, the CDR3 is TGTGCCACCAGTGATCCCCACAGGGTACATGAGCAGTTCTTC. Its protein product is CATSDPHRVHEQFF.

The CDR3 loop reads CASRETLGGYTF. For the CDR3, the DNA is TGTGCCAGCAGGGAAACTCTTGGTGGCTACACCTTC. This chain connects TRBV28 to TRBJ1-2; D unresolved. V dropped 6 bases and J dropped 7 bases, with 12 bases sitting between them. The CDR3 is made up of 12 amino acids. CDR1 and CDR2 from the germline V gene are MDHEN and SYDVKM.

The gene calls are TRBV5-1 and TRBJ1-2; tentative D call: TRBD1 (6 bases). The CDR3 is made up of 13 amino acids. Trimming pared 4 bases from V and 8 bases from J, leaving 15 bases between. Germline V gene lookup returns CDR1 SGHRS and CDR2 YFSETQ. CDR3 sequence: CASSDSGAQGYTF. CDR3 nucleotides: TGCGCCAGCAGCGATTCGGGGGCGCAAGGCTACACCTTC.

The V call is TRBV13, the J call TRBJ2-7; 11 bases match TRBD2. The ends lost 4 bases at V and 6 bases at J; junction bases unmatched: 11. This CDR3 has 16 residues. CDR1 and CDR2 from the germline V gene are PRHDT and FYEKMQ (reference sequence). The chain's CDR3 is CASSSQTSGRGIEQYF. CDR3 nucleotides: TGTGCCAGCAGCTCGCAAACTAGCGGGAGAGGAATCGAGCAGTACTTC.

This clone appeared a few times. The gene calls are TRBV5-1 and TRBJ2-2; D may be TRBD1 or TRBD2 (5 bases each). Germline V CDR1 and CDR2: SGHRS, YFSETQ. V gave up 2 bases and J gave up 6 bases, with 14 bases separating them. There are 15 residues in the CDR3. CDR3 sequence: CASSFSGRFPGELFF. The CDR3 DNA is TGCGCCAGCAGCTTTTCGGGACGCTTTCCCGGGGAGCTGTTTTTT.

This chain uses TRBV10-1 with TRBJ2-3; D call uncertain. Trimming took 6 bases from V and 2 from J, leaving 9 bases between them. This CDR3 is built from 13 residues. From germline, CDR1 is WNHNN and CDR2 SYGVQD (reference sequence). In DNA form, the CDR3 reads TGCGCCAGCAGGACAACATCCACAGATACGCAGTATTTT. Encoded protein: CASRTTSTDTQYF.

The chain has TRBV5-1 and TRBJ1-1; 10 bases are a match to TRBD1. This CDR3 is 15 amino acids long. CDR1 is SGHRS, CDR2 YFSETQ, per germline. The trim removed 4 bases at V and 0 bases at J, leaving 3 bases unmatched. The CDR3 loop reads CASSPGQGLNTEAFF. For the CDR3, the DNA is TGCGCCAGCAGCCCGGGACAGGGGCTGAACACTGAAGCTTTCTTT.

This clone was found a few times. V gene TRBV6-6 combines with J gene TRBJ2-1; the match to TRBD2 covers 10 bases. The length of the CDR3 is 16 residues. CDR1 and CDR2 from the germline V gene are MNHNY and SVGAGI (reference sequence). With V trimmed by 4 bases and J by 6 bases, 9 bases remained unmatched. In nucleotides, the CDR3 is TGTGCCAGCAGTTCCAGACCAAGCGGGGGGGCCAATGAGCAGTTCTTC. This translates into CASSSRPSGGANEQFF.

V usage is TRBV7-6 and J usage is TRBJ1-5; D gene uncertain. V gave up 2 bases and J gave up 0 bases, with 11 bases separating them. Germline V gene data show CDR1 as SGHVS and CDR2 as FNYEAQ. The CDR3 has 16 amino acids. The CDR3 sequence is CASSLLGRDSNQPQHF. The DNA for the CDR3 is TGTGCCAGCAGCTTACTTGGACGGGATAGCAATCAGCCCCAGCATTTT.